These T cell receptor beta chains were read from a single sample in a study of blood T cells in healthy people across ages. MiXCR, applied by TCRdb to the 5' RACE reads, yields one record per CDR3 protein. The table lists 2 million or so distinct CDR3 sequences, around 48% of them singletons. Sequencing was carried out using blood. The source of these receptors is a woman between 40 and 50 years old in good health. Both conserved end residues are trimmed from each CDR3.

TRBV6-2/TRBV6-3	10	TRBJ2-3	ASSPIRDTQY
TRBV27	18	TRBJ1-1	ASSSPRRQGPAPMNTEAF
TRBV4-1	12	TRBJ1-2	ASSQGQPSYGYT
TRBV18	17	TRBJ2-3	ASSPLPVLAAGDGDTQY
TRBV6-2/TRBV6-3	12	.	ASSVWDRNYEQY
TRBV7-2	12	TRBJ2-5	ACRIASGGAEQY
TRBV20-1	12	TRBJ1-5	SARGGARGKPQH
TRBV20-1	11	TRBJ2-7	SAAPETAYEQY
TRBV28	11	TRBJ2-4	ASRPAVLNIQY
TRBV20-1	13	TRBJ1-5	SAREPGRSNQPQH
TRBV4-2	14	TRBJ2-2	ASSQSQNSDTGELF
TRBV7-9	12	TRBJ2-5	ASSLDRGEETQY
TRBV6-6	13	TRBJ1-2	ASSYEGRGDYGYT
TRBV7-7	12	TRBJ2-5	ASSPATGSETQY
TRBV20-1	12	TRBJ1-5	SARGGGGNQPQH
TRBV9	14	TRBJ2-3	ASSGVLGGAPDTQY
TRBV28	14	TRBJ1-1	ASSQHGGAGETEAF
TRBV6-1	9	TRBJ2-1	ASSRLTEQF
TRBV20-1	14	TRBJ1-1	SITAGTGGVNTEAF
TRBV2	12	TRBJ2-7	ASSDSRTVSEQY
TRBV20-1	12	TRBJ1-1	SAPPTGYDTEAF
TRBV19	16	TRBJ2-1	ASSIGPHRGPMLDEQF
TRBV20-1	13	TRBJ1-5	SARLQDYSNQPQH
TRBV29-1	12	TRBJ1-4	SVVPTGSNEKLF
TRBV12-3/TRBV12-4	14	TRBJ1-6	ASRTTNRGRNSPLH
TRBV2	12	TRBJ2-7	ASSDSKYRYEQY
TRBV3-1	16	TRBJ2-5	ASSQTLGGLAGEETQY
TRBV15	13	TRBJ2-4	ATSRLTGGKNIQY
TRBV7-9	13	TRBJ2-7	ASSSPTGKLYEQY
TRBV20-1	13	TRBJ2-3	SARGVAGTRDTQY
TRBV6-2/TRBV6-3	16	TRBJ2-4	ASSSGYSTRLAKNIQY
TRBV7-9	13	TRBJ2-5	ASSHLIGAGETQY
TRBV6-6	12	TRBJ2-7	ASKPRGDGYEQY
TRBV27	13	TRBJ2-7	ASSLKGGPPYEQY
TRBV3-1	13	TRBJ1-1	ASSQAPDRGTEAF
TRBV18	13	TRBJ2-5	ASSPPTGDGETQY
TRBV10-3	12	TRBJ1-2	AISPGQGGYGYT
TRBV5-4	15	TRBJ2-3	ASSLSPGQPSTDTQY
TRBV4-3	16	TRBJ2-3	ASSQGGVPGLVTDTQY
TRBV5-6	11	TRBJ2-5	ASSLNKQETQY
TRBV12-3/TRBV12-4	12	TRBJ2-3	ASSFIAGEDTQY
TRBV6-2/TRBV6-3	14	TRBJ2-7	ASSYYPGLVSYEQY
TRBV7-9	10	TRBJ2-1	ASSRSGGEQF
TRBV25-1	11	TRBJ1-4	ASSENEFGKLF
TRBV7-2	16	TRBJ2-7	ASSVAGTSGAFLYEQY
TRBV11-2	14	TRBJ2-7	ASSNGFGTGGDEQY
TRBV6-5	13	TRBJ1-2	ASRNRDRVPYGYT
TRBV15	13	TRBJ2-1	ATSRGLASYNEQF
TRBV29-1	13	TRBJ2-6	SVGMGTSGANVLT
TRBV7-7	11	TRBJ2-5	ASSRLGGGEQY
TRBV27	16	TRBJ2-2	ASSYRRGGFSNTGELF
TRBV15	15	TRBJ2-1	ATSRGWGTSGNNEQF
TRBV5-1	13	TRBJ2-5	ASSFGPQLQETQY
TRBV29-1	12	TRBJ2-3	SAAAGGPTDTQY
TRBV6-1	11	TRBJ1-2	ASRGQSSYGYT